Included here is one T cell receptor beta chain sequence, with context. The CDR3 extends over 17 amino acids. V dropped 3 bases and J dropped 3; count of bases not matched to a gene: 11. Germline V gene sequence: CDR1 SGHNT, CDR2 YYREEE (reference sequence). This specimen belongs to a study of OX40 agonist ivuxolimab in advanced cancers. Across the study: Dose-escalation cases comprised hepatocellular carcinoma, melanoma, renal cell or head and neck cancer.

Samples of blood were obtained at baseline, on cycle 4 day 1, and on cycle 7 day 1. The table came from immunoSEQ multiplex PCR; TCRdb's copy has only in-frame clones and leaves some out. This table holds tens of thousands of clones, 80% to 85% found once. Sample: CD4+ or CD8+ T cells sorted from blood, taken in a trial of the OX40 agonist ivuxolimab. This TCR came from an adult with an advanced solid tumor such as melanoma, head and neck, liver or kidney cancer. This rearrangement joins TRBV5-4 to TRBJ2-2; TRBD1 matches 7 bases. DNA for the CDR3: TGTGCCAGCAGCTCCGCCCGACAGGGTTGGGACACCGGGGAGCTGTTTTTT. Residues: CASSSARQGWDTGELFF.